What follows are 24 T cell receptor beta chains derived from one specimen sequenced in a study of neurological immune-mediated disorders. TCRdb re-called the 5' RACE reads through MiXCR, storing one row per CDR3 protein. The sample yields some 70,000 distinct CDR3 sequences, 4.5% seen once. Sequenced: PBMCs. These receptors were obtained from a man younger than 45 with multiple sclerosis.

This clonotype was observed at least ten times. The gene calls are TRBV10-3 and TRBJ2-3, with D unclear. This CDR3 has 12 amino acids. Trimming stripped 4 bases from V and 1 base from J, with 3 bases between. In germline, CDR1 is ENHRY, CDR2 SYGVKD. The CDR3 here is CAISGGTDTQYF. The CDR3 region has the DNA TGTGCCATCAGTGGGGGCACAGATACGCAGTATTTT.

The sample holds many counts of this clonotype. The chain is built from TRBV20-1 and TRBJ2-1; 7 bases align to TRBD2. The CDR3 has 15 residues. After removal of 0 bases from V and 1 base from J, the junction contained 3 bases not matched to a gene. Germline CDR1 and CDR2: DFQATT and SNEGSKA (reference sequence). CDR3 DNA sequence: TGCAGTGCTAGAGAAGGCGGGGGTTCCTACAATGAGCAGTTCTTC. Protein sequence: CSAREGGGSYNEQFF.

This clonotype was recorded many times. The genes are TRBV20-1 and TRBJ1-1; a weak D match, TRBD1 (6 bases). CDR1 is DFQATT, CDR2 SNEGSKA, per germline (reference sequence). Trimming took 6 bases from V and 0 from J, leaving 20 bases between them. The CDR3 has 16 residues. The CDR3 spells CSATTPGQLMNTEAFF. The CDR3 DNA sequence: TGCAGTGCGACGACTCCGGGACAACTTATGAACACTGAAGCTTTCTTT.

The chain couples TRBV20-1 to TRBJ1-2; weak D call: TRBD1 (5 bases). Germline CDR1 reads DFQATT; CDR2 reads SNEGSKA (reference sequence). Trimming shortened V by 5 bases and J by 3 bases, and 19 bases separated the two germline ends. This CDR3 region has 15 residues. The chain's CDR3 is CSAPKKLGGDYGYTF. The CDR3 region has the DNA TGCAGTGCTCCTAAAAAACTGGGGGGAGACTATGGCTACACCTTC.

The sample holds many counts of this clonotype. This chain joins TRBV9 and TRBJ1-3; D is unclear. Deletions cut 4 bases from V and 4 bases from J, with 12 bases between. The CDR3 length is 14 residues. Germline V lookup: CDR1 SGDLS, CDR2 YYNGEE. The CDR3 DNA sequence: TGTGCCAGCAGCACTCACCCGGGGGGAAACACCATATATTTT. Translated: CASSTHPGGNTIYF.

The chain is built from TRBV11-1 and TRBJ1-1; D uncertain. Germline CDR1 reads SGHAT; CDR2 reads FQDESV (reference sequence). V dropped 2 bases and J dropped 0 bases, with 7 bases sitting between them. This CDR3 region has 14 residues. CDR3 loop: CASSLNGLNTEAFF. The CDR3 DNA is TGTGCCAGCAGCTTAAACGGTTTGAACACTGAAGCTTTCTTT.

This clonotype was counted at least ten times. The chain recombines TRBV4-1 with TRBJ1-4; weak D call: TRBD1 (6 bases). Germline V gene data show CDR1 as MGHRA and CDR2 as YSYEKL. The CDR3 runs to 14 residues. Trimming cost V 1 base and J 13 bases, with 16 bases left between them. CDR3 in DNA: TGCGCCAGCAGCCAAGTGGGCGGAAGGGGGTTACTGTTTTTT. It is translated as CASSQVGGRGLLFF.

This clonotype has a handful of counts. The chain joins TRBV6-5 to TRBJ2-5; unclear D gene. The length of the CDR3 is 16 residues. The germline V gene has CDR1 MNHEY and CDR2 SVGAGI. The V gene lost 2 bases and the J gene lost 5 bases, with 18 bases spanning the gap. CDR3 in DNA: TGTGCCAGCAGTTACGGGTTTGACCTTTCTATGGAGACCCAGTACTTC. Protein product: CASSYGFDLSMETQYF.

At least ten counts were recorded for this clonotype. This chain joins TRBV27 and TRBJ1-2, with a possible D match to TRBD1 (5 bases). This CDR3 comprises 13 residues. Germline CDR1 and CDR2: MNHEY and SMNVEV (reference sequence). The V gene lost 6 bases and the J gene lost 7 bases, with 15 bases spanning the gap. The CDR3 DNA reads TGTGCCAGCAGGACCCAACAGGCTGGTGGCTACACCTTC. It codes for CASRTQQAGGYTF.

This clonotype has a count of ten or more. This rearrangement joins TRBV5-1 to TRBJ2-1; 11 positions agree with TRBD2. Germline V CDR1 and CDR2: SGHRS, YFSETQ. The CDR3 totals 16 residues. The J segment lost 5 bases and the V segment lost 4 bases, leaving 8 bases of the junction unmatched. DNA of the CDR3: TGCGCCAGCAGCCCTCCGACTAGCGGGGTGGACAATGAGCAGTTCTTC. This encodes CASSPPTSGVDNEQFF.

This clonotype was counted at least ten times. J is TRBJ1-2 and V is TRBV5-1, with a weak D call TRBD1 (5 bases). The germline CDR1 and CDR2 sequences are SGHRS and YFSETQ. V lost 0 bases and J lost 4, with 16 bases in between. The CDR3 loop spans 16 amino acids. This CDR3 reads CASSLEAPDSPYGYTF. The CDR3 DNA reads TGCGCCAGCAGCTTGGAGGCTCCCGACAGTCCCTATGGCTACACCTTC.

As regards this clonotype: This may stem from a read error, because a much larger clone lies one nucleotide away. The chain uses TRBV20-1 and TRBJ1-1, with D unresolved. Germline CDR1 reads DFQATT; CDR2 reads SNEGSKA (reference sequence). V was cut by 6 bases and J by 1 base, with 15 bases left in between. The length of the CDR3 is 14 residues. The CDR3 here is CSAGRSRGNTEAFF. In DNA form, the CDR3 reads TGCAGTGCCGGGCGTAGCAGAGGGAACACTGAAGCTTTCTTT.

This clonotype was detected ten times or more. CDR3 in DNA: TGTGCCAGCAGCTTACAGGGATTGAACACTGAAGCTTTCTTT. The encoded protein is CASSLQGLNTEAFF. The chain is built from TRBV7-9 and TRBJ1-1; a weak D match, TRBD1 (5 bases). Germline CDR1 reads SEHNR; CDR2 reads FQNEAQ (reference sequence). V was clipped by 2 bases and J by 0 bases, with 7 bases between them. The CDR3 loop spans 14 amino acids.

To note about this clonotype: A much larger clone lies a single base off, so this may be a read error. The chain joins TRBV6-6 to TRBJ1-1; 9 nucleotides agree with TRBD1. The germline V gene encodes CDR1 MNHNY and CDR2 SVGAGI (reference sequence). The CDR3 is 13 residues long. The CDR3 reads CVSSLQGAGEAFF. DNA of the CDR3: TGTGTCAGCAGCCTACAGGGGGCAGGTGAAGCTTTCTTT.

This clonotype has at least ten counts. This chain links TRBV5-1 with TRBJ1-4, with D perhaps TRBD1 (5 bases). V was cut by 3 bases and J by 7 bases, with 13 bases left in between. The CDR3 contains 14 residues. Germline V lookup: CDR1 SGHRS, CDR2 YFSETQ. The CDR3 DNA is TGCGCCAGCAGCTGGGGACCTGGGGGTGAAAAACTGTTTTTT. Encoded protein: CASSWGPGGEKLFF.

Many counts were recorded for this clonotype. V usage is TRBV5-1 and J usage is TRBJ1-2; a possible D gene is TRBD1 (5 bases). The CDR3 contains 15 residues. The V end lost 1 base, the J end lost 0 bases, and 10 bases lay between the germline ends. The germline V gene encodes CDR1 SGHRS and CDR2 YFSETQ. CDR3 coding DNA: TGCGCCAGCAGCTTGTCGAGGGGAACTAACTATGGCTACACCTTC. Its translation: CASSLSRGTNYGYTF.

In its sample, this clonotype was seen a few times. A much larger clone is a single base away; this may be a read error. As the CDR3 is not closed by the conserved phenylalanine or tryptophan, this likely results from a read error. This chain connects TRBV29-1 to TRBJ1-4; 8 bases align to TRBD1. In germline, CDR1 is SQVTM, CDR2 ANQGSEA. This CDR3 has 15 amino acids. The V gene end was trimmed by 2 bases and the J gene end by 7 bases; junction bases not matched to a gene: 9. For the CDR3, the DNA is TGCAGCGTTGAAATCAGCAGGGGGCGACGTGAAAAACTGTTTTGT. Translation: CSVEISRGRREKLFC.

This clonotype was detected only a few times. This sequence joins TRBV7-9 and TRBJ2-2; D gene unclear. Germline V gene data show CDR1 as SEHNR and CDR2 as FQNEAQ (reference sequence). V lost 1 base and J lost 0, with 9 bases in between. The CDR3 sequence is 16 residues long. CDR3: CASSLVDTPNTGELFF. The CDR3 DNA reads TGTGCCAGCAGCTTAGTAGACACTCCGAACACCGGGGAGCTGTTTTTT.

The CDR3 spells CASSYRGRGAFF. The CDR3, as DNA: TGTGCCAGCAGTTACAGGGGGCGTGGAGCTTTCTTT. The rearrangement uses TRBV12-3 or TRBV12-4 and TRBJ1-1, with 9 bases lining up with TRBD1. V lost 4 bases to trimming and J lost 10 bases; unmatched junction nucleotides: 4. The CDR3 totals 12 residues.

This clonotype was seen repeatedly, ten times or more. The chain couples TRBV12-3 or TRBV12-4 to TRBJ2-2; a weak D match, TRBD1 (5 bases). The germline V and J ends were trimmed by 3 bases and 1 base, with 9 bases remaining between them. CDR3 size: 15 residues. In nucleotides, the CDR3 is TGTGCCAGCAGTTTTCTGGACAAGAACACCGGGGAGCTGTTTTTT. It encodes CASSFLDKNTGELFF.

This clonotype was counted at least ten times. The rearrangement links TRBV7-2 to TRBJ2-5; no definite D call. The CDR3 contains 14 residues. Germline values: CDR1 SGHTA, CDR2 FQGNSA. V shed 4 bases and J shed 3 bases, with 12 bases lying between them. The CDR3 sequence is CASSSDHYEETQYF. CDR3 nucleotide sequence: TGTGCCAGCAGCTCGGACCACTACGAAGAGACCCAGTACTTC.

In its sample, this clonotype was seen a few times. A much larger clone is a single base away; this may be a read error. The chain has TRBV20-1 and TRBJ2-3, with D possibly being TRBD1 (6 bases). The germline V and J ends were trimmed by 6 bases and 0 bases, with 13 bases remaining between them. Germline V gene data show CDR1 as DFQATT and CDR2 as SNEGSKA (reference sequence). CDR3 length equals 14 residues. CDR3 sequence (DNA): TGCAGTGCCAGATCGGGACAAAGCACAGATACGCAGTATTTT. This codes for CSARSGQSTDTQYF.

This clonotype was counted a few times. This chain uses TRBV7-8 with TRBJ1-5; 11 bases align to TRBD1. The ends lost 5 bases at V and 7 bases at J; junction bases unmatched: 13. The CDR3 covers 17 residues. The germline CDR1 and CDR2 sequences are SGHVS and FQNEAQ. In nucleotides, the CDR3 is TGTGCCAGCAGCCCCGGACAGGGGGCGAATGGAGGACAGCCCCAGCATTTT. This translates into CASSPGQGANGGQPQHF.

Many counts were recorded for this clonotype. This chain links TRBV4-1 with TRBJ2-1; D gene unclear. The V and J ends lost 0 bases and 9 bases respectively, with 12 bases between them. The CDR3 length is 14 residues. Germline CDR1 MGHRA, CDR2 YSYEKL. The CDR3 bases are TGCGCCAGCAGCCAAGATACGACGGCCGGTGAGCAGTTCTTC. Translating gives CASSQDTTAGEQFF.